The source of this T cell receptor (beta chain) is a study of PD-L1 blockade in urothelial cancer. Libraries were prepared by immunoSEQ multiplex PCR; TCRdb keeps only in-frame clonotypes and omits some of them. The sample has 50,000 to 65,000 clones; more than 70% are singletons. Each patient presented with locally advanced or metastatic urothelial carcinoma. This TCR was recovered from a man in his fifties with urothelial cancer. Sequences were derived from PBMCs, sampled around atezolizumab (anti-PD-L1) treatment.

The CDR3, as DNA: TGTGCCAGCAGCCTAAAGCAGGACAGGGTCTCCAAAGAGCAGTACTTC. Encoded protein: CASSLKQDRVSKEQYF. The V call is TRBV4-2, the J call TRBJ2-7, with TRBD1 matching 8 bases. The CDR3 is 16 residues long. From germline, CDR1 is LGHNA and CDR2 YNFKEQ. V dropped 4 bases and J dropped 7; count of bases not matched to a gene: 15.